This T cell receptor (beta chain) was recovered during a study of identical twins. Study results and limitations: The more abundant beta clonotypes in cord blood had fewer insertions, and memory repertoires did not show this. Sequences that were beta out-of-frame showed weaker excess twin sharing. Conclusions came from cross-sectional statistical analysis, not from following the same donors.

The germline V and J ends were trimmed by 5 bases and 5 bases, with 12 bases remaining between them. The length of the CDR3 is 13 residues. Germline V gene sequence: CDR1 LNHNV, CDR2 YYDKDF (reference sequence). This clonotype has a handful of counts. Its specificity is not known. A universal primer site was created by template switching, with the cDNA bearing unique molecular identifiers. TCRdb re-analysed the 5' RACE reads in MiXCR, keeping a single row per CDR3 protein. The sample shows about 550,000 distinct CDR3 sequences, 20% to 25% of them seen only once. These data were likewise used in another study, on yellow fever vaccine responses in identical twins.

The clonotype originates from a young woman in good health. The chain recombines TRBV15 with TRBJ2-5, with D perhaps matching TRBD1 (6 bases). Material for sequencing was CD4+ T cells sorted from blood. The CDR3 here is CATSPDSGETQYF. The CDR3 DNA sequence: TGTGCCACCAGCCCGGACAGTGGGGAGACCCAGTACTTC.